This T cell receptor beta chain was sequenced for a study of CD8+CD57+ T cells in acquired aplastic anemia. Patients selected for sequencing had displayed CD8+CD57+ cell expansion by flow cytometry. The study profiled TCR beta VDJ and CDR3 using genomic DNA as template. Each CDR3 protein is one row after TCRdb ran MiXCR on the reads. The data show roughly 200,000 distinct CDR3 sequences, roughly 63% seen once. The study, taken as a whole, reports: Patients and controls were found to share approximately 31 CD8+ CDR3 sequences.

For this clonotype: Its antigen is currently unknown.

The specimen sequenced was sorted CD4+, CD8+, or CD8+CD57+ T cells (not recorded which) from PBMCs. The sequence came from a human donor with aplastic anemia.

The CDR3 coding sequence is TGCAGCGGCGGGGACAGAGGAACCTACGAGCAGTACTTC. Translated, it gives CSGGDRGTYEQYF. The chain employs TRBV29-1 and TRBJ2-7; D might be TRBD1 (7 bases). Germline V gene data show CDR1 as SQVTM and CDR2 as ANQGSEA. The CDR3 length is 13 residues. Trimming took off 7 bases at V and 2 bases at J, with 15 bases between the two ends.